This T cell receptor beta chain was sequenced for a study of graft-versus-host responses after intestinal transplantation. The overall study: Each patient got anti-thymocyte globulin induction, then tacrolimus and steroids for three to four years.

As for this clone: What it recognizes is unknown.

Some clones are missing from TCRdb's copy, which holds only in-frame ones; the method was immunoSEQ multiplex PCR. The table has tens of thousands of clones, 75% to 95% seen once. This clonotype was obtained from a human donor who received an intestinal transplant. The starting material was unstimulated CD4+ T cells sorted from spleen or lymph node cells, obtained before intestinal transplant.

This CDR3 is CASSPGAGEGQPQHF. The DNA of the CDR3 is TGTGCCAGCTCACCAGGAGCAGGGGAGGGTCAGCCCCAGCATTTT. V is TRBV18 and J is TRBJ1-5; the D gene is possibly TRBD1 (6 bases). V was clipped by 2 bases and J by 6 bases, with 14 bases between them. This CDR3 has 15 amino acids. CDR1 is KGHSH and CDR2 is LQKENI in the germline V gene.